These 25 T cell receptor beta chains were sequenced from one sample in a study of early stage breast cancer tumors. Method: immunoSEQ multiplex PCR; TCRdb's copy keeps in-frame clones and lacks some. The sample shows nearly 25,000 clones, about 70% of them seen only once. The sequencing sample was made of breast tumor tissue. The receptors shown here come from a person in their sixties or seventies with breast cancer.

This clone showed up just a few times. CDR3 sequence reads: CASSRTSSSQETQYF. The CDR3 bases are TGTGCCAGCAGTCGGACTAGTTCCTCCCAAGAGACCCAGTACTTC. The chain has TRBV7-2 and TRBJ2-5, with 7 bases matching TRBD2. V shed 6 bases and J 1 base; nucleotides not matched to a gene: 8. CDR3 length: 15 residues. Germline V CDR1 and CDR2: SGHTA, FQGNSA.

This chain uses TRBV4-3 with TRBJ1-2, with D perhaps TRBD1 (5 bases). This CDR3 region has 14 residues. Trimming removed 2 bases at V and 8 bases at J, with 15 bases between. Germline CDR1 is LGHNA and CDR2 is YSLEER. The CDR3 DNA reads as TGCGCCAGCAGCCAACACGGGGGGATTGGGGGCTACACCTTC. Translating gives CASSQHGGIGGYTF.

V usage is TRBV6-5 and J usage is TRBJ1-5; a possible D gene is TRBD1 (5 bases). The CDR3 totals 14 residues. CDR1 and CDR2 (germline): MNHEY, SVGAGI. V lost 5 bases to trimming and J lost 1 base, with 9 bases between them. The CDR3 spells CASSVDSSNQPQHF. CDR3 sequence (DNA): TGTGCCAGCAGTGTCGACAGCAGCAATCAGCCCCAGCATTTT.

The chain couples TRBV7-9 to TRBJ2-7; D is unresolved. This CDR3 region has 16 residues. The V end was cut by 2 bases, the J end by 0 bases, with 14 bases between. Germline V gene sequence: CDR1 SEHNR, CDR2 FQNEAQ (reference sequence). CDR3 bases: TGTGCCAGCAGCTTATCCAGTTCTCGGAGCTCCTACGAGCAGTACTTC. Its protein product is CASSLSSSRSSYEQYF.

The chain combines TRBV7-2 with TRBJ2-5, with 9 bases fitting TRBD2. From germline, CDR1 is SGHTA and CDR2 FQGNSA. V lost 2 bases, J lost 5 bases, and 18 bases stayed unmatched. The CDR3 loop spans 19 amino acids. CDR3 sequence reads: CASSLKISGRGDGRETQYF. CDR3 nucleotides: TGTGCCAGCAGCTTAAAGATTAGCGGGAGAGGAGATGGTCGGGAGACCCAGTACTTC. The full variable domain, with the rest looked up from reference TRBV7-2 and TRBJ2-5, is GAGVSQSPSNKVTEKGKDVELRCDPISGHTALYWYRQSLGQGLEFLIYFQGNSAPDKSGLPSDRFSAERTGGSVSTLTIQRTQQEDSAVYLCASSLKISGRGDGRETQYFGPGTRLLVL.

V usage is TRBV5-1 and J usage is TRBJ2-1; a weak D match, TRBD2 (5 bases). The germline V gene has CDR1 SGHRS and CDR2 YFSETQ. V lost 0 bases, J lost 6 bases, and 10 bases lay in between. The CDR3 has 14 amino acids. CDR3 in amino acids: CASSLAGLANEQFF. The DNA of the CDR3 is TGCGCCAGCAGCTTGGCTGGGCTAGCCAATGAGCAGTTCTTC. Full variable domain (missing parts from reference TRBV5-1 and TRBJ2-1): KAGVTQTPRYLIKTRGQQVTLSCSPISGHRSVSWYQQTPGQGLQFLFEYFSETQRNKGNFPGRFSGRQFSNSRSEMNVSTLELGDSALYLCASSLAGLANEQFFGPGTRLTVL.

The J gene is TRBJ2-3, the V gene TRBV5-1; D not resolved. Germline loops: CDR1 SGHRS, CDR2 YFSETQ. V shed 3 bases and J shed 3 bases, with 5 bases lying between them. This CDR3 is built from 12 residues. The CDR3 loop is CASSSNTDTQYF. CDR3 nucleotides: TGCGCCAGCAGCTCAAATACAGATACGCAGTATTTT.

The CDR3 here is CASRGGNRSTEAFF. As DNA, the CDR3 is TGTGCCAGCAGGGGGGGGAATCGAAGCACTGAAGCTTTCTTT. The genes are TRBV7-9 and TRBJ1-1; perhaps TRBD1 as D (5 bases). V gave up 6 bases and J gave up 4 bases, with 15 bases separating them. Germline CDR1 and CDR2: SEHNR and FQNEAQ (reference sequence). This CDR3 has 14 residues. The complete variable domain, with remaining parts taken from reference TRBV7-9 and TRBJ1-1, reads DTGVSQNPRHKITKRGQNVTFRCDPISEHNRLYWYRQTLGQGPEFLTYFQNEAQLEKSRLLSDRFSAERPKGSFSTLEIQRTEQGDSAMYLCASRGGNRSTEAFFGQGTRLTVV.

The table lists this clone with many counts. The gene calls are TRBV4-3 and TRBJ2-7; unclear D gene. The length of the CDR3 is 15 residues. Trimming pared 0 bases from V and 0 bases from J, leaving 9 bases between. Germline CDR1 and CDR2: LGHNA and YSLEER. The CDR3 coding sequence is TGCGCCAGCAGCCAAGAATTCGGCGGCTCCTACGAGCAGTACTTC. This gives the protein CASSQEFGGSYEQYF.

Notes on this clone: The junction does not match germline at one end; this may be a read error. V usage is TRBV7-9 and J usage is TRBJ2-7, with a tentative D call TRBD1 (6 bases). This CDR3 is 11 amino acids long. The germline gives CDR1 SEHNR, CDR2 FQNEAQ (reference sequence). In nucleotides, the CDR3 is TGTGCCAGCAGCTTTGGGCAGGGGCTGTTCTTC. Residues: CASSFGQGLFF.

The V call is TRBV9, the J call TRBJ2-3, with 15 bases matching TRBD2. The V segment lost 1 base and the J segment 4 bases; nucleotides outside the gene matches: 1. The V gene's germline CDR1 is SGDLS and CDR2 YYNGEE. The CDR3 is 16 amino acids. CDR3 residues: CASSVRTSGRADTQYF. CDR3 bases: TGTGCCAGCAGCGTAAGGACTAGCGGGAGGGCAGATACGCAGTATTTT.

This clone is medium-sized in the sample. CDR3 nucleotides: TGTGCCAGCAGCTTAGCTTTGTCAGGGCACACTGAAGCTTTCTTT. It translates to CASSLALSGHTEAFF. V gene TRBV7-2 combines with J gene TRBJ1-1; tentative D call: TRBD1 (5 bases). The germline V gene encodes CDR1 SGHTA and CDR2 FQGNSA. Deletions cut 0 bases from V and 3 bases from J, with 11 bases between. This CDR3 is 15 amino acids long.

The V and J genes are TRBV6-1 and TRBJ2-2; 10 bases agree with TRBD2. With V trimmed by 3 bases and J by 5 bases, 3 bases remained unmatched. The CDR3 loop spans 15 amino acids. The germline V gene has CDR1 MNHNS and CDR2 SASEGT. The CDR3 region has the DNA TGTGCCAGCAGTGACGGACTAGCGGCGACCGGGGAGCTGTTTTTT. This encodes CASSDGLAATGELFF.

The chain joins TRBV5-1 to TRBJ2-7; 7 bases line up with TRBD2. V was clipped by 0 bases and J by 6 bases; unmatched bases: 9. This CDR3 comprises 15 residues. Germline loops: CDR1 SGHRS, CDR2 YFSETQ. DNA of the CDR3: TGCGCCAGCAGCTTGGAGCGGGGCGGGCAATCCGAGCAGTACTTC. It yields the protein CASSLERGGQSEQYF.

This chain joins TRBV30 and TRBJ2-5; the D gene is possibly TRBD1 (5 bases). Germline V lookup: CDR1 GTSNPN, CDR2 SVGIG (reference sequence). CDR3 size: 14 residues. Trimming shortened V by 4 bases and J by 1 base, and 13 bases separated the two germline ends. The CDR3: CAWTTGASQETQYF. DNA for the CDR3: TGTGCCTGGACAACAGGAGCCTCCCAAGAGACCCAGTACTTC.

V usage is TRBV7-3 and J usage is TRBJ1-2; 8 nucleotides match TRBD1. Germline-derived CDR1 and CDR2 are SGHTA and FQGTGA. V was pared by 5 bases and J by 8 bases, with 10 bases of the junction left unmatched. The CDR3 has 14 residues. Here the CDR3 DNA reads TGTGCCAGCAGCCCCGACAGGGGATCGACCGGCTACACCTTC. Translating it yields CASSPDRGSTGYTF.

The chain has TRBV6-5 and TRBJ1-4; D not resolved. Looked up from germline, CDR1 is MNHEY and CDR2 is SVGAGI. The V gene lost 0 bases and the J gene lost 10 bases, with 6 bases spanning the gap. This CDR3 spans 12 amino acids. The CDR3 DNA reads TGTGCCAGCAGTTACTCTACGGGAAAACTGTTTTTT. Amino acid sequence: CASSYSTGKLFF.

By sample share, this clone is medium-sized. The V call is TRBV4-3, the J call TRBJ1-1; the match to TRBD1 covers 7 bases. Germline loops: CDR1 LGHNA, CDR2 YSLEER. V was clipped by 0 bases and J by 1 base; unmatched bases: 14. This CDR3 comprises 19 residues. The CDR3 here is CASSQDLPGQLYRNTEAFF. The CDR3 DNA is TGCGCCAGCAGCCAAGACCTACCGGGACAGCTTTATAGGAACACTGAAGCTTTCTTT.

This clone appeared a few times. The chain couples TRBV4-3 to TRBJ2-5, with D uncertain. CDR3 length: 14 amino acids. Germline V lookup: CDR1 LGHNA, CDR2 YSLEER. V was shortened by 0 bases and J by 5 bases, with 10 bases between the two germline ends. DNA of the CDR3: TGCGCCAGCAGCCAAGAACATCCCCTTGAGACCCAGTACTTC. The encoded protein is CASSQEHPLETQYF.

V and J are TRBV18 and TRBJ2-2; D possibly corresponds to TRBD2 (5 bases). This CDR3 spans 13 amino acids. With 6 bases removed from V and 7 bases from J, the gap between germline ends came to 12 bases. Per the germline V gene, CDR1 is KGHSH and CDR2 is LQKENI. This CDR3 is CASSPIGDGELFF. CDR3 nucleotide sequence: TGTGCCAGCTCCCCCATCGGGGACGGGGAGCTGTTTTTT.

This clone came up a few times. The genes are TRBV4-3 and TRBJ2-7; TRBD2 is a possible D gene (6 bases). The CDR3 is 16 residues long. Germline-derived CDR1 and CDR2 are LGHNA and YSLEER. The ends were cut back, 1 base at V and 3 bases at J, with 16 bases in the middle. The CDR3 is CASSQVGGVAHYEQYF. The CDR3 coding sequence is TGCGCCAGCAGCCAAGTCGGGGGTGTCGCGCACTACGAGCAGTACTTC.

The chain has TRBV11-3 and TRBJ2-2, with TRBD1 matching 8 bases. This CDR3 spans 15 amino acids. The germline CDR1 and CDR2 sequences are SGHNT and YENEEA. The ends lost 5 bases at V and 4 bases at J; junction bases unmatched: 6. The CDR3 DNA follows: TGTGCCAGCAGCGGGGGACAGGCGCGCACCGGGGAGCTGTTTTTT. It codes for CASSGGQARTGELFF.

The CDR3: CASSLDGVGGLVEKLFF. CDR3 DNA: TGTGCCAGCAGCTTAGATGGGGTCGGGGGGCTGGTTGAAAAACTGTTTTTT. This chain joins TRBV11-2 and TRBJ1-4, with a possible D match to TRBD1 (6 bases). CDR3 length: 17 amino acids. The ends were cut back, 0 bases at V and 7 bases at J, with 18 bases in the middle. CDR1 and CDR2 from the germline V gene are SGHAT and FQNNGV.

The V and J genes are TRBV7-3 and TRBJ2-7; the D gene is possibly TRBD2 (6 bases). Trimming took off 5 bases at V and 3 bases at J, with 14 bases between the two ends. The CDR3 sequence is 14 residues long. Germline CDR1 and CDR2: SGHTA and FQGTGA. The CDR3: CASSRRDGSYEQYF. The CDR3 DNA reads TGTGCCAGCAGCCGACGGGACGGGAGCTACGAGCAGTACTTC.

The gene calls are TRBV12-5 and TRBJ2-7; possibly TRBD1 for D (6 bases). CDR1 is LGHNT, CDR2 FRNRAP, per germline. The V gene lost 5 bases and the J gene lost 7 bases, with 12 bases spanning the gap. CDR3 length: 12 amino acids. CDR3 sequence: CASGPEQGEQYF. CDR3 coding DNA: TGTGCTAGTGGTCCTGAACAGGGAGAGCAGTACTTC.